This T cell receptor beta chain was recorded in a study of control samples from healthy donors and cancer patients. V shed 5 bases and J 0 bases; nucleotides not matched to a gene: 12. The CDR3 runs to 18 residues. Germline assignment: CDR1 MGHDK and CDR2 SYGVNS. This table comes from immunoSEQ multiplex PCR, and its TCRdb copy is limited to in-frame clones, with some not included. The sample consists of 55,000 to 70,000 clones, around 93% of them appearing once. The chain combines TRBV25-1 with TRBJ2-1; 8 nucleotides align to TRBD1. This receptor was taken from a man aged 25-40 years with colorectal cancer. Sequencing input: PBMCs. CDR3 residues: CASSPWRTGISSYNEQFF. The CDR3 DNA reads as TGTGCCAGCAGTCCCTGGCGGACAGGGATCAGCTCCTACAATGAGCAGTTCTTC.